This record concerns one TCR beta chain sequence. Its specificity is not known. Each CDR3 protein is one row after TCRdb ran MiXCR on the reads. The sample carries some 500,000 distinct CDR3 sequences, 35% to 50% recorded once. In germline, CDR1 is MNHNS, CDR2 SASEGT. Deletions cut 3 bases from V and 2 bases from J, with 20 bases between. This CDR3 is 17 amino acids long. This sample was included in a study of T cell repertoires in cytomegalovirus infection. Turning to the study itself: Public TCR beta signatures indicated both CMV infection and matching HLA type. General study findings and limits: The response measured ex vivo was dominated by TCR beta clonotypes (HLA-C-restricted and CMV-specific).

The chain uses TRBV6-1 and TRBJ2-7; D gene unclear. The sample here was cultured PBMCs, taken from culture after CMV antigen stimulation. This receptor was obtained from a human donor in good health (CMV status not recorded). Some clones in this sample may be carry-over from other donors' samples. The CDR3 nucleotides are TGTGCCAGCAGTGATTTTCCCTTGATCTCGGCCCCCTACGAGCAGTACTTC. Translated: CASSDFPLISAPYEQYF.